Sequencing of this TCR beta chain was carried out in a study of blood T cell repertoires in COVID-19. Study details: The samples span acute and convalescent COVID-19 from the United States, Italy and Spain. T cells, B-cell-depleted T cells, or PBMCs provided the cDNA or gDNA that served as material.

Clones were sequenced by immunoSEQ multiplex PCR, and TCRdb holds only the in-frame ones, with some missing. The repertoire holds about 60,000 clones, with just under 80% as singletons. A single count supports this clone. The CDR3 consists of 16 residues. V lost 3 bases and J lost 9; bases outside the gene matches: 7. Germline assignment: CDR1 SGHRS and CDR2 YFSETQ. This receptor was obtained from a human donor in a cohort sampled during active COVID-19. V and J are TRBV5-1 and TRBJ2-2; 14 nucleotides match TRBD2. The sequencing sample was made of peripheral blood. The CDR3, as DNA: TGCGCCAGCAGCTCGGGACTAGCGGGAGACTACCGGGAGCTGTTTTTT. Its protein product is CASSSGLAGDYRELFF.